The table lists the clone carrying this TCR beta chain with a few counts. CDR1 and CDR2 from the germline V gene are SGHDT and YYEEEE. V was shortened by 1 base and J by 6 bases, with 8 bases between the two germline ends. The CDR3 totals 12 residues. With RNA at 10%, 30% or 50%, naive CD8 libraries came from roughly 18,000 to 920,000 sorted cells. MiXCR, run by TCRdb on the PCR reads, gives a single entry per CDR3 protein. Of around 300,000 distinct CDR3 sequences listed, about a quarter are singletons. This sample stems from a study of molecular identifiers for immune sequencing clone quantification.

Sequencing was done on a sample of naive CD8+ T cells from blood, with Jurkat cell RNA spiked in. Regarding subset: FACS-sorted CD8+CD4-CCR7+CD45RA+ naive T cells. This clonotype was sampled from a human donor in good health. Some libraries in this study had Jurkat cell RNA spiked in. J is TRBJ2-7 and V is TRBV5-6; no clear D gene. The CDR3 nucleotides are TGTGCCAGCAGCTTGACCCTATCCGAGCAGTACTTC. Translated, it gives CASSLTLSEQYF.